This T cell receptor (beta chain) was observed in a study of T cells in Graves' hyperthyroidism and ophthalmopathy. Study context: Peripheral blood was acquired at first diagnosis, ahead of any therapy whatsoever.

Many counts were recorded for this clonotype. The CDR3 extends over 15 amino acids. CDR1 MDHEN and CDR2 SYDVKM come from the germline V gene. J lost 2 bases, V lost 3 bases, and 4 bases had no gene match. Template material for amplifying TCR beta CDR3 regions consisted of RNA transcripts. With the HTBI primer set, the TCR CDR3 went through a first round of RT-PCR. TCRdb used MiXCR to reprocess the multiplex PCR reads, holding one entry per CDR3 protein. This repertoire shows under 500,000 distinct CDR3 sequences, about 14% found once; its top ten account for around 28%. V usage is TRBV28 and J usage is TRBJ2-5; 9 positions agree with TRBD2. The sequence came from a man aged 45-60 years with Graves' ophthalmopathy. The sample taken for sequencing was blood. CDR3 sequence reads: CASSLREGRQETQYF. The CDR3 DNA reads TGTGCCAGCAGTTTGCGGGAGGGCCGTCAAGAGACCCAGTACTTC.